Listed below are T cell receptor beta chains from one sample, sequenced in a study of regulatory T cells in long-lasting Graves disease. From the multiplex PCR reads, TCRdb called clonotypes with MiXCR, one entry per CDR3 protein. The sample has about half a million distinct CDR3 sequences, about 11% seen once. These data also formed part of another study, on T cells in Graves' hyperthyroidism and ophthalmopathy.

The sample consisted of peripheral blood mononuclear cells (PBMCs), taken at new diagnosis, from a patient treated with antithyroid drugs. These receptors were taken from a woman in her twenties or thirties with Graves disease. Both conserved end residues are part of each CDR3. The order of the fields is V gene, D gene, J gene, clone size, CDR3 DNA, CDR3 protein. A D gene is named only where the DNA matches it firmly. Only part of the rows carry a size: once, few, many, or a class if the clone is expanded.

TRBV19	TRBD1	TRBJ1-1	many	TGTGCCAGTAGGGCGGACAGGGCCAGAAGGAACACTGAAGCTTTCTTT	CASRADRARRNTEAFF
TRBV20-1	-	TRBJ1-2	many	TGCAGTGCTAGAGGCACAGGGTCCTATGGCTACACCTTC	CSARGTGSYGYTF
TRBV5-1	-	TRBJ2-7	few	TGCGCCAGCAGCTTGGACAGGAGCAACCGCGAGCAGTACTTC	CASSLDRSNREQYF
TRBV7-2	-	TRBJ1-6	many	TGTGCCAGCAGCTTAGACTCCGGGGCACCCCTCCACTTT	CASSLDSGAPLHF
TRBV10-1	-	TRBJ2-2	-	TGCGCCAGCAGTGACAGTTACTACCCCAGGGGCACCGGGGAGCTGTTTTTT	CASSDSYYPRGTGELFF
TRBV6-2/TRBV6-3	TRBD1	TRBJ1-1	many	TGTGCCAGCAGTTACCATCCAGGGGGCATACAGGGGCCGGCGAACACTGAAGCTTTCTTT	CASSYHPGGIQGPANTEAFF
TRBV6-1	TRBD1	TRBJ2-6	many	TGTGCCAGCAGTGAACCCCTGACAGGGGCTGGGGCCAACGTCCTGACTTTC	CASSEPLTGAGANVLTF
TRBV19	TRBD2	TRBJ2-1	-	TGTGCCAGTAGTATCTCTAGCGGGAGTGAGCAGTTCTTC	CASSISSGSEQFF
TRBV5-6	-	TRBJ1-6	few	TGTGCCAGCAGCTTGGTGTCAACAGGGATGCGTGAGGGGCCCCTCCACTTT	CASSLVSTGMREGPLHF
TRBV27	-	TRBJ1-2	many	TGTGCCAGCAGAACAGGGTTGGCTGGCTACACCTTC	CASRTGLAGYTF
TRBV7-2	-	TRBJ2-2	few	TGTGCCAGCAGCTTCAAAACCGGGGAGCTGTTTTTT	CASSFKTGELFF